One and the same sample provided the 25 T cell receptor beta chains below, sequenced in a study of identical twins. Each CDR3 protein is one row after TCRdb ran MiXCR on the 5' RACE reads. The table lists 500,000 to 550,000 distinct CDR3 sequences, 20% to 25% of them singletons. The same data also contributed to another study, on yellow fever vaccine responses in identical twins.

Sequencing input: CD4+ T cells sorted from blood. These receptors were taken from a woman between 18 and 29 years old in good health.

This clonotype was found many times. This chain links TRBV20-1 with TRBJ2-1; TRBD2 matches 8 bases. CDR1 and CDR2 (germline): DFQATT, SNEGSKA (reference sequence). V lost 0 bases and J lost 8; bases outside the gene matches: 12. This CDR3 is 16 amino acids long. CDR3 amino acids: CSARDFSSGSLDEQFF. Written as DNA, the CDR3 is TGCAGTGCTAGAGATTTCTCGAGCGGGAGTTTGGATGAGCAGTTCTTC.

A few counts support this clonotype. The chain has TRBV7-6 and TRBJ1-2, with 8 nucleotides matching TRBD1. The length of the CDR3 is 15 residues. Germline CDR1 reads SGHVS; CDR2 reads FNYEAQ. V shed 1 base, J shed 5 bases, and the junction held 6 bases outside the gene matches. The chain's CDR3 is CASSLGGQGSYGYTF. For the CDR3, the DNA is TGTGCCAGCAGCTTAGGTGGACAGGGATCGTATGGCTACACCTTC.

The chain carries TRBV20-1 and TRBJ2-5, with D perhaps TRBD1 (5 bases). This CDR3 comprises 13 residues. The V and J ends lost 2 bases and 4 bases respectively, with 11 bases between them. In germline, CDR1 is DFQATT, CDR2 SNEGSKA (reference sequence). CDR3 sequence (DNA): TGCAGTGCTAGAACGGTCCAGGGAGAGACCCAGTACTTC. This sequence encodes CSARTVQGETQYF.

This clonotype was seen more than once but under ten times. CDR3 nucleotide sequence: TGTGCCAGCAGCCCCTTGGACGGCAATGAGCAGTTCTTC. It encodes CASSPLDGNEQFF. This chain uses TRBV7-8 with TRBJ2-1, with D unclear. The CDR3 has 13 residues. CDR1 is SGHVS and CDR2 is FQNEAQ in the germline V gene. V gave up 5 bases and J gave up 6 bases, with 11 bases separating them. The variable domain in full, completed from reference TRBV7-8 and TRBJ2-1, reads GAGVSQSPRYKVAKRGQDVALRCDPISGHVSLFWYQQALGQGPEFLTYFQNEAQLDKSGLPSDRFFAERPEGSVSTLKIQRTQQEDSAVYLCASSPLDGNEQFFGPGTRLTVL.

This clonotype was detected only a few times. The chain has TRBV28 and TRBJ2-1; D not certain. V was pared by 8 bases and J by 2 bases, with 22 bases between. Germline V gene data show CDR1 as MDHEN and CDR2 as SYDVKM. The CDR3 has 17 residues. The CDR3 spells CASLSITRLAAYNEQFF. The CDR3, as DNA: TGTGCCAGCCTTAGTATAACTCGACTCGCCGCCTACAATGAGCAGTTCTTC.

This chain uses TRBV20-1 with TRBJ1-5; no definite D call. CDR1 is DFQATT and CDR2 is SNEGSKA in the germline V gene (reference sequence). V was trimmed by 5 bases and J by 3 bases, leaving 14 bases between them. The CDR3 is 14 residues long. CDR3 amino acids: CSASNFHPNQPQHF. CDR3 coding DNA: TGCAGTGCTTCCAACTTCCACCCCAATCAGCCCCAGCATTTT.

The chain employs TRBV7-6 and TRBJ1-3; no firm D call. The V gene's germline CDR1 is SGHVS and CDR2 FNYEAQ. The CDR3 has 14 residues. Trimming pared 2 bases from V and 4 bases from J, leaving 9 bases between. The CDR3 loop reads CASSLSANGNTIYF. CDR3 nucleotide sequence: TGTGCCAGCAGCTTATCGGCCAACGGAAACACCATATATTTT.

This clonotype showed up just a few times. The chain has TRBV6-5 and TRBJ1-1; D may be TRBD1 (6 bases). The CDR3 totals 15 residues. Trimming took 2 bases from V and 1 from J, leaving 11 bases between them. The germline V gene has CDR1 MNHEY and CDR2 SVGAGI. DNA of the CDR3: TGTGCCAGCAGTTACGTCAGGGGCGGGAACACTGAAGCTTTCTTT. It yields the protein CASSYVRGGNTEAFF.

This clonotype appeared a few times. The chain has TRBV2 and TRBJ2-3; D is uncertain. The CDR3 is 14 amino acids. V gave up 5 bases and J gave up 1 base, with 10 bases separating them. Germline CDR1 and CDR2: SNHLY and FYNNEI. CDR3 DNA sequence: TGTGCCAGCAGTAAGACAAGAGGCACAGATACGCAGTATTTT. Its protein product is CASSKTRGTDTQYF.

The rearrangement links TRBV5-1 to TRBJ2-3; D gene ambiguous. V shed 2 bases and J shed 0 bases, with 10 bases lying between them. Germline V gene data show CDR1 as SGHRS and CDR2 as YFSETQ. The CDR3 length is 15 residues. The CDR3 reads CASSFNQASTDTQYF. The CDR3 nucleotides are TGCGCCAGCAGCTTCAATCAGGCTAGCACAGATACGCAGTATTTT.

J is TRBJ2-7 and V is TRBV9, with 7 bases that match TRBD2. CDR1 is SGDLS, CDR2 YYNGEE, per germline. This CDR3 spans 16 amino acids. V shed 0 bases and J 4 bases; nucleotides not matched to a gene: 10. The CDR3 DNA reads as TGTGCCAGCAGCGTAGATTTGGGGGAGGGCCCGTACGAGCAGTACTTC. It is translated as CASSVDLGEGPYEQYF.

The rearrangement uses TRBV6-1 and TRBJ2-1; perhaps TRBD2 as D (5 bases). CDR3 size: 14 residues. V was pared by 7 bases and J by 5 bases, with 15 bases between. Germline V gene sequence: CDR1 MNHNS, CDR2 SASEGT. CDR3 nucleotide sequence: TGTGCCAGCATGCCGGCTAGCAGCAACAATGAGCAGTTCTTC. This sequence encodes CASMPASSNNEQFF.

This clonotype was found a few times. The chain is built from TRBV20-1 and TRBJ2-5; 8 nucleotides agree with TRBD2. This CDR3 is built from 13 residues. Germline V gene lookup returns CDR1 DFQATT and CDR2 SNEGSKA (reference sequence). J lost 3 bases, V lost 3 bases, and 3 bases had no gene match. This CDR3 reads CSARVGGEETQYF. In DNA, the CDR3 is TGCAGTGCTAGGGTCGGGGGGGAAGAGACCCAGTACTTC.

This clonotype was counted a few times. This CDR3 is CASSTDRDLLNTEAFF. The CDR3 bases are TGTGCCAGCAGCACCGACAGGGACCTTTTGAACACTGAAGCTTTCTTT. The chain combines TRBV7-9 with TRBJ1-1; 7 positions agree with TRBD1. Unmatched junction bases numbered 9, after V lost 5 bases and J lost 0 bases. The germline V gene has CDR1 SEHNR and CDR2 FQNEAQ (reference sequence). The CDR3 has 16 residues. Drawing the rest from reference TRBV7-9 and TRBJ1-1, the complete variable domain is DTGVSQNPRHKITKRGQNVTFRCDPISEHNRLYWYRQTLGQGPEFLTYFQNEAQLEKSRLLSDRFSAERPKGSFSTLEIQRTEQGDSAMYLCASSTDRDLLNTEAFFGQGTRLTVV.

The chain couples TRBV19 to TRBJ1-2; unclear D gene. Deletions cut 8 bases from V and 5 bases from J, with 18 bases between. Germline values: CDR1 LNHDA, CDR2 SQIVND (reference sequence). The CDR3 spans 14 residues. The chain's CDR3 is CASHLGRTSYGYTF. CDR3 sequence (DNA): TGTGCCAGTCACCTGGGCCGTACCTCTTATGGCTACACCTTC.

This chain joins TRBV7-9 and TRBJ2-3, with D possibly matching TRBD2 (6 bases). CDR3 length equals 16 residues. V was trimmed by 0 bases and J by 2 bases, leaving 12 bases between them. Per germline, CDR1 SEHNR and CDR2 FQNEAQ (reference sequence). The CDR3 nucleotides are TGTGCCAGCAGCTTAGCTGAGCGGGCCTACACAGATACGCAGTATTTT. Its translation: CASSLAERAYTDTQYF.

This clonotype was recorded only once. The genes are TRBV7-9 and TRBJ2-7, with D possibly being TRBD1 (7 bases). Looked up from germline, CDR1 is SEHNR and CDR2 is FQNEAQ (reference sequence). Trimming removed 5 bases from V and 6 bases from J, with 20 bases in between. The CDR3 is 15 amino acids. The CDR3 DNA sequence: TGTGCCAGCAGCCAGGGGGACAGAGGAGGGGTCGAGCAGTACGTC. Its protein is CASSQGDRGGVEQYV.

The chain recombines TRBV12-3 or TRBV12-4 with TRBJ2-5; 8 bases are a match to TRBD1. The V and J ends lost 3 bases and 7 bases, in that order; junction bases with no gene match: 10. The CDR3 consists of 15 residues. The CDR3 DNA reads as TGTGCCAGCAGTTTTACCCAGGGGGCGTTGAGGACCCAGTACTTC. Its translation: CASSFTQGALRTQYF.

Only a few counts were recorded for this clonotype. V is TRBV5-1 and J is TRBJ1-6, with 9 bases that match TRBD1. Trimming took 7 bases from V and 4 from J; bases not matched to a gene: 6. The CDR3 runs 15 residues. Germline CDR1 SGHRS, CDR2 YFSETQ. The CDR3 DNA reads TGCGCCAGCGGCTCGGGGACAGGGTATAATTCACCCCTCCACTTT. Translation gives CASGSGTGYNSPLHF.

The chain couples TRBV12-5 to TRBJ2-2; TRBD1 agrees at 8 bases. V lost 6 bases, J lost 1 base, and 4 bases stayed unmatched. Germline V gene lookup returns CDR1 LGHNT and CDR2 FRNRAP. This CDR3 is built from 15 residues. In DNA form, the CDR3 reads TGTGCTAGTGGCCCGGGACAGGTGAACACCGGGGAGCTGTTTTTT. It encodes CASGPGQVNTGELFF.

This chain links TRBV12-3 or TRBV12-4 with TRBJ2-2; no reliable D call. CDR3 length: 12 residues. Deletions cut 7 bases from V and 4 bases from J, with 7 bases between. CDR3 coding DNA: TGTGCCAGCATGGTAGGCACCGGGGAGCTGTTTTTT. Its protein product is CASMVGTGELFF.

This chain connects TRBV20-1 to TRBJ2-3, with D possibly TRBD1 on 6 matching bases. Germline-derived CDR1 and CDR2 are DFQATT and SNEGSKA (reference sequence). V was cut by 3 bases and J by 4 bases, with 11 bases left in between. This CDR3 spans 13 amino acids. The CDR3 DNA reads TGCAGTGCTAGTAGACAGGTTCCAGATACGCAGTATTTT. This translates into CSASRQVPDTQYF.

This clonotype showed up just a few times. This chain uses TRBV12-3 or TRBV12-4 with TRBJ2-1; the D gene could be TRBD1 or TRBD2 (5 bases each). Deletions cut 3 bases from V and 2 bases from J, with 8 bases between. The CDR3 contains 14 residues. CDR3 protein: CASSFPGPYNEQFF. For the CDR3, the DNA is TGTGCCAGCAGTTTCCCGGGGCCCTACAATGAGCAGTTCTTC.

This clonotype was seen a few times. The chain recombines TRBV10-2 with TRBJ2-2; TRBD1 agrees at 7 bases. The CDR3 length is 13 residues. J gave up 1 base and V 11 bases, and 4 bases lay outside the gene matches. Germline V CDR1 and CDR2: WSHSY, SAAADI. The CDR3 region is CAARDRNTGELFF. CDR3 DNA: TGCGCCGCCCGGGACAGGAACACCGGGGAGCTGTTTTTT.

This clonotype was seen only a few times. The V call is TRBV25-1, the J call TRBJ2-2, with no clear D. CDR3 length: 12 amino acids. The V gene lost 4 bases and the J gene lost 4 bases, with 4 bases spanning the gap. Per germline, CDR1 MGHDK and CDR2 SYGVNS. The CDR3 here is CASSVPTGELFF. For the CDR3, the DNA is TGTGCCAGCAGTGTGCCCACCGGGGAGCTGTTTTTT.